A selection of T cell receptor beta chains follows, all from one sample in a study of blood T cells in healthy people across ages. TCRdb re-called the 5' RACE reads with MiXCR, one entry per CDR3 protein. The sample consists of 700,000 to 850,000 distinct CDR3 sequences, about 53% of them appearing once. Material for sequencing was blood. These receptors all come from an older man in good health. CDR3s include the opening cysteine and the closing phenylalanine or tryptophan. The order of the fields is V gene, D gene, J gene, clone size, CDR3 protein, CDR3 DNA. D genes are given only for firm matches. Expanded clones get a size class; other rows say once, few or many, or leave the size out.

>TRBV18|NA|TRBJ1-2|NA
CASSFDGGGYGYTF
TGTGCCAGCTCGTTCGACGGGGGTGGCTACGGCTACACCTTC
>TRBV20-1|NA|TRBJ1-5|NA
CSAPRPGGYSNQPQHF
TGCAGTGCCCCCCGACCGGGGGGCTATAGCAATCAGCCCCAGCATTTT
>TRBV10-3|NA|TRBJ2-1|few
CAISRDNEQFF
TGTGCCATCAGCAGGGATAATGAGCAGTTCTTC
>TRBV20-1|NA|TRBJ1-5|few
CSARSRYSNQPQHF
TGCAGTGCTAGGAGCCGTTATAGCAATCAGCCCCAGCATTTT
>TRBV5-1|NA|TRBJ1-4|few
CASSLEGRTTEKLFF
TGCGCCAGCAGCTTGGAGGGGCGCACGACAGAAAAACTGTTTTTT
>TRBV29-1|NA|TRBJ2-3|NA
CCVEGVLHRYAYF
TGCTGCGTTGAGGGCGTCCTGCACAGATACGCGTATTTT
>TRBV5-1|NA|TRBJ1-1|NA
CASSRAAEMNTEAFF
TGCGCCAGCAGCCGTGCAGCAGAGATGAACACTGAAGCTTTCTTT
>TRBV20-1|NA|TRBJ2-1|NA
CSASPSAYNEQFF
TGCAGTGCCTCACCCTCGGCCTACAATGAGCAGTTCTTC
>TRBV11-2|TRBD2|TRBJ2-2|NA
CASSTGLAGVGVRTGELFF
TGTGCCAGCAGCACGGGACTAGCGGGAGTCGGGGTTCGCACCGGGGAGCTGTTTTTT
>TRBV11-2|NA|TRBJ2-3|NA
CASSLGAGFSTDTQYF
TGTGCCAGCAGCTTAGGCGCAGGTTTTAGCACAGATACGCAGTATTTT
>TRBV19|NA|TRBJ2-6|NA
CASSIDQVVLTF
TGTGCCAGTAGTATCGACCAGGTAGTCCTGACTTTC
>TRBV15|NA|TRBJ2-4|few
CATSREGLAKNIQYF
TGTGCCACCAGCAGGGAGGGGTTGGCCAAAAACATTCAGTACTTC
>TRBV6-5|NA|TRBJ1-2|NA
CASSYGRLGQSHMTGYTF
TGTGCCAGCAGTTACGGAAGATTAGGACAGTCCCACATGACTGGCTACACCTTC
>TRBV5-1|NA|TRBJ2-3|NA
CASSPGPNNEIVTQYF
TGCGCCAGCAGCCCTGGCCCCAACAACGAGATTGTGACGCAGTATTTT
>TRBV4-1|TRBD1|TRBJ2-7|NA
CASSTNRDRGSYEQYF
TGCGCCAGCAGTACGAACCGGGACAGGGGCTCCTACGAGCAGTACTTC
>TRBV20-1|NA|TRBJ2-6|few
CSASFIPGANVLTF
TGCAGTGCTAGCTTCATACCTGGGGCCAACGTCCTGACTTTC
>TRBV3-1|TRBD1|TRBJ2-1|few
CASRNRDRSDEQFF
TGTGCCAGCAGGAACCGGGACAGGTCGGATGAGCAGTTCTTC
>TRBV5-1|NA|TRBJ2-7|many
CASSLEGRSSYEQYF
TGTGCCAGCAGCTTGGAAGGACGCTCAAGCTACGAGCAGTACTTC
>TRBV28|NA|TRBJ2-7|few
CASSLRSGAQRGQYF
TGTGCCAGCAGTTTACGTTCAGGGGCCCAACGGGGGCAGTACTTC
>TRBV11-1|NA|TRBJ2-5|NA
CASSLGFVWHTLPGGQETQYF
TGTGCCAGCAGCTTAGGGTTCGTATGGCACACATTACCCGGGGGACAAGAGACCCAGTACTTC
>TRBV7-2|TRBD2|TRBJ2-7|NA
CASSPNRGRAGEQYF
TGTGCCAGCAGCCCGAACCGCGGGAGGGCCGGTGAGCAGTACTTC
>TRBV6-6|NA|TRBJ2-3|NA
CASSYLGLHRYAYF
TGTGCCAGCAGTTACTTGGGACTTCACAGATACGCGTATTTT
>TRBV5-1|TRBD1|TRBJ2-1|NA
CASSLRVRGLGNEQFF
TGCGCCAGCAGCCTGAGAGTTAGGGGGCTTGGCAATGAGCAGTTCTTC
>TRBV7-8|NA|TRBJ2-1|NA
CASSPRETGYNEQFF
TGTGCCAGCAGCCCCCGGGAGACAGGATACAATGAGCAGTTCTTC
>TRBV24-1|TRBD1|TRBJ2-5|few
CATSDFRGTGGVETQYF
TGTGCCACCAGTGATTTTCGTGGGACAGGGGGTGTGGAGACCCAGTACTTC
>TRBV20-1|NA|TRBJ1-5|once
CSASIPRQINQPQHF
TGCAGTGCTAGTATTCCGAGACAGATAAATCAGCCCCAGCATTTT
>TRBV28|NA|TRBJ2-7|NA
CASTMTQGRYEQYF
TGTGCCAGCACTATGACACAGGGCAGATACGAGCAGTACTTC
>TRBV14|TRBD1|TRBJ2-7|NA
CASSRRQGSSYEQYF
TGTGCCAGCAGCCGCCGACAGGGCAGTAGCTACGAGCAGTACTTC
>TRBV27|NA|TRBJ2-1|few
CASSSQGVEQFF
TGTGCCAGCAGTTCACAGGGTGTTGAGCAGTTCTTC
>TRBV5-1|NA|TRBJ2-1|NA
CASSPHPGNEQFF
TGCGCCAGCAGCCCCCATCCAGGCAATGAGCAGTTCTTC
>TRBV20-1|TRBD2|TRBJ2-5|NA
CSVLESGRKETQYF
TGCAGTGTCCTCGAGAGCGGGAGGAAAGAGACCCAGTACTTC
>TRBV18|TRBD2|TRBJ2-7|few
CASSPLTSGTSSYEQYF
TGTGCCAGCTCACCACTTACTAGCGGCACCAGCTCCTACGAGCAGTACTTC
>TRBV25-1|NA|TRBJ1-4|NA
CASTIAGAGDEKLFF
TGTGCCAGCACCATTGCGGGTGCGGGCGATGAAAAACTGTTTTTT
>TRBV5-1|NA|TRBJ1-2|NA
CAGSFFGREDSNYGYTF
TGCGCCGGCAGCTTTTTCGGCCGGGAGGATAGTAACTATGGCTACACCTTC
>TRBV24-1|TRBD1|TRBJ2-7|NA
CATSAGGYYEQYF
TGTGCCACCAGTGCAGGGGGATACTACGAGCAGTACTTC
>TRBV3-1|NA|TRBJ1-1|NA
CASSQRGLVTEAFF
TGTGCCAGCAGCCAACGGGGGCTGGTCACTGAAGCTTTCTTT
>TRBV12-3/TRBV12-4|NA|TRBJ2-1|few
CASARVSYNEQFF
TGTGCCAGTGCCAGGGTTTCCTACAATGAGCAGTTCTTC
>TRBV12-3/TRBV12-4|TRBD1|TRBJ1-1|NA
CASSSTGLTEAFF
TGTGCCAGCAGTTCGACAGGGCTCACTGAAGCTTTCTTT
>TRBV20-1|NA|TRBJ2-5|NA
CSARDRLVGETQYF
TGCAGTGCTAGAGATCGTCTAGTGGGAGAGACCCAGTACTTC
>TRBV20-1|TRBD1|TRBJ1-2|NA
CSARAKTGTSSGYTF
TGCAGTGCTAGGGCCAAGACAGGGACGTCCTCGGGCTACACCTTC
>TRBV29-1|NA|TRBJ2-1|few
CSVNLRWGGESGANEQFF
TGCAGCGTTAATCTTAGGTGGGGGGGCGAGTCCGGCGCCAATGAGCAGTTCTTC
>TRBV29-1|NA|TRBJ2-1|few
CSVVLAHEQFF
TGCAGCGTTGTCTTGGCCCATGAGCAGTTCTTC
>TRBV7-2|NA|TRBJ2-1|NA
CASSRRRAPTYNEQFF
TGTGCCAGCAGTCGACGGCGGGCGCCCACCTACAATGAGCAGTTCTTC
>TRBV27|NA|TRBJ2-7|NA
CASSSETRNEQYF
TGTGCCAGCAGTTCCGAGACTAGAAACGAGCAGTACTTC
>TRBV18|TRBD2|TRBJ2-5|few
CASSGKREGSGETQYF
TGTGCCAGCTCAGGAAAGCGGGAAGGGTCGGGAGAGACCCAGTACTTC
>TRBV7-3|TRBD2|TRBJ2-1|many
CASSFTSGGYNEQFF
TGTGCCAGCAGCTTCACTAGCGGGGGATACAATGAGCAGTTCTTC
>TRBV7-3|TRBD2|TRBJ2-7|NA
CASSGLAGSYNEQYF
TGTGCCAGCAGTGGACTAGCGGGCTCCTACAATGAGCAGTACTTC